A single sample is the source of the 10 T cell receptor beta chains below, sequenced in a study of T cells in Graves' hyperthyroidism and ophthalmopathy. TCR beta CDR3 region amplification was performed from RNA transcripts. With the HTBI primer set, the TCR CDR3 went through a first round of RT-PCR. MiXCR, run by TCRdb on the multiplex PCR reads, gives a single entry per CDR3 protein. The sample holds about 700,000 distinct CDR3 sequences, less than 45% seen once. Sequencing input: peripheral blood or thyroid tissue (not recorded which). The receptors here all came from an adult man with Graves' disease, either hyperthyroidism or ophthalmopathy (not recorded which).

About this clonotype: A much larger clonotype is one base distant, so this may be a read error. The rearrangement uses TRBV7-9 and TRBJ1-5, with 9 bases matching TRBD1. Germline assignment: CDR1 SEHNR and CDR2 FQNEAQ (reference sequence). Unmatched junction bases numbered 4, after V lost 4 bases and J lost 6 bases. The CDR3 has 14 amino acids. CDR3 in amino acids: CASSSGTGLQPQHF. In nucleotides, the CDR3 is TGTGCCAGCAGCTCCGGGACAGGGCTTCAGCCCCAGCATTTT.

This clonotype was found a few times. The V and J genes are TRBV5-1 and TRBJ1-2, with a weak D call TRBD1 (5 bases). Trimming pared 2 bases from V and 8 bases from J, leaving 19 bases between. Germline CDR1 reads SGHRS; CDR2 reads YFSETQ. This CDR3 is built from 15 residues. The CDR3 DNA is TGCGCCAGCAGCTTTCCCTCGACAGCCCTAAACGGCTACACCTTC. Its translation is CASSFPSTALNGYTF. Variable domain in full (rest from reference TRBV5-1 and TRBJ1-2): KAGVTQTPRYLIKTRGQQVTLSCSPISGHRSVSWYQQTPGQGLQFLFEYFSETQRNKGNFPGRFSGRQFSNSRSEMNVSTLELGDSALYLCASSFPSTALNGYTFGSGTRLTVV.

The chain joins TRBV9 to TRBJ1-6, with D hard to call. The germline V gene has CDR1 SGDLS and CDR2 YYNGEE. The CDR3 consists of 16 residues. The ends were cut back, 0 bases at V and 7 bases at J, with 14 bases in the middle. The CDR3 DNA sequence: TGTGCCAGCAGCGTAGCGGAAACCCAAGGGAATTCACCCCTCCACTTT. It yields the protein CASSVAETQGNSPLHF.

A remark on this clonotype: This may be a read error, as it is one base from a much larger clone. The V and J genes are TRBV2 and TRBJ2-7; D might be TRBD1 or TRBD2, each matching 5 bases. The CDR3 loop spans 15 amino acids. Per the germline V gene, CDR1 is SNHLY and CDR2 is FYNNEI. V was clipped by 3 bases and J by 0 bases, with 12 bases between them. The CDR3 coding sequence is TGTGCCAGCAGTGAGTCTTGGGGGACCTCCTACGAGCAGTACTTC. This translates into CASSESWGTSYEQYF.

This chain links TRBV10-3 with TRBJ1-5; the match to TRBD1 covers 8 bases. This CDR3 is 14 amino acids long. The germline V gene has CDR1 ENHRY and CDR2 SYGVKD. The V segment lost 6 bases and the J segment 7 bases; nucleotides outside the gene matches: 8. CDR3 region: CAIRGQGPWQPQHF. For the CDR3, the DNA is TGTGCCATCAGAGGACAGGGCCCATGGCAGCCCCAGCATTTT.

In its sample, this clonotype was seen a few times. V is TRBV6-5 and J is TRBJ1-2, with TRBD1 matching 9 bases. The CDR3 has 16 amino acids. Trimming at V came to 8 bases and at J to 7 bases, leaving 17 bases not matched to a gene. Germline lookup yields CDR1 MNHEY and CDR2 SVGAGI. CDR3 region: CASRTVAGQGASGYTF. The CDR3 nucleotides are TGTGCCAGCCGGACCGTTGCGGGACAGGGTGCGAGTGGCTACACCTTC.

This clonotype was seen a handful of times. This CDR3 is CASSQNIAGTANQPQHF. CDR3 DNA: TGTGCCAGCAGCCAAAATATCGCAGGGACGGCGAATCAGCCCCAGCATTTT. This sequence joins TRBV3-1 and TRBJ1-5; maybe TRBD1 (5 bases). Germline values: CDR1 LGHDT, CDR2 YNNKEL (reference sequence). CDR3 length: 17 residues. The germline V and J ends were trimmed by 2 bases and 4 bases, with 18 bases remaining between them.

This clonotype was seen a few times. The chain carries TRBV2 and TRBJ1-5; D call uncertain. Trimming pared 5 bases from V and 7 bases from J, leaving 12 bases between. Germline CDR1 SNHLY, CDR2 FYNNEI. The CDR3 loop spans 13 amino acids. CDR3 in DNA: TGTGCCAGCAGTTCCTACATCGGGCAGCCCCAGCATTTT. Translating gives CASSSYIGQPQHF.

V usage is TRBV7-9 and J usage is TRBJ1-2; no definite D call. The CDR3 consists of 13 residues. The V end lost 2 bases, the J end lost 3 bases, and 7 bases lay between the germline ends. CDR1 is SEHNR, CDR2 FQNEAQ, per germline (reference sequence). In DNA, the CDR3 is TGTGCCAGCAGCTTAACAGCCTACTATGGCTACACCTTC. As protein: CASSLTAYYGYTF.

This clonotype was recorded a few times. This sequence joins TRBV7-9 and TRBJ1-4; D ambiguous. Between the trimmed V and J ends, which lost 2 bases and 4 bases, there was a span of 14 bases. This CDR3 contains 16 residues. The V gene's germline CDR1 is SEHNR and CDR2 FQNEAQ (reference sequence). CDR3: CASSLIYPGFNEKLFF. The CDR3 DNA is TGTGCCAGCAGCTTAATTTACCCGGGCTTTAATGAAAAACTGTTTTTT.